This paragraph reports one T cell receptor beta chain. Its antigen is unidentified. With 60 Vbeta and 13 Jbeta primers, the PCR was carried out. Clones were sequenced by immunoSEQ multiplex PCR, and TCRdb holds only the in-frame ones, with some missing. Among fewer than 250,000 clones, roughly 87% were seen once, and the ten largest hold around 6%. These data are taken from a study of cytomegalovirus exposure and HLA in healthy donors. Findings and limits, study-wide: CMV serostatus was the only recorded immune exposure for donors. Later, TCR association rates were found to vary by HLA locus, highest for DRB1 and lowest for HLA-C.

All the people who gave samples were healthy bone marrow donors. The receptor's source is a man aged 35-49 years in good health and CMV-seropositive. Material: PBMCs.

CDR3 region: CASSMGALGYGYTF. CDR3 coding DNA: TGTGCCAGTAGTATGGGGGCGCTCGGCTATGGCTACACCTTC. The chain links TRBV19 to TRBJ1-2; D is possibly TRBD1 (6 bases). Trimming took off 3 bases at V and 4 bases at J, with 12 bases between the two ends. Germline V gene sequence: CDR1 LNHDA, CDR2 SQIVND (reference sequence). The CDR3 totals 14 residues.